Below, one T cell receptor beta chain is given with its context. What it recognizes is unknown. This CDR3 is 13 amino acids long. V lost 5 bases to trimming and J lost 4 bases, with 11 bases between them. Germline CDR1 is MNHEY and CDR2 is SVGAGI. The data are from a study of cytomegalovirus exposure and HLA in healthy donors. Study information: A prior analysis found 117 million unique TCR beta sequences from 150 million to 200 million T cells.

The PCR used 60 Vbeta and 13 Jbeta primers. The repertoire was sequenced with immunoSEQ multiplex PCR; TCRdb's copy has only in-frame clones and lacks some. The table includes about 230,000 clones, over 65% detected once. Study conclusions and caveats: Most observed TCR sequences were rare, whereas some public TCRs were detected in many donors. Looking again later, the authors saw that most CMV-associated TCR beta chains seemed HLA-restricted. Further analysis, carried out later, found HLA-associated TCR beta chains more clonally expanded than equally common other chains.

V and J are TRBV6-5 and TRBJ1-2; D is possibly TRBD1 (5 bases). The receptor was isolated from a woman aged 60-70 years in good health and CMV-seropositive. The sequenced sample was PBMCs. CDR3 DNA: TGTGCCAGCAGTCTTCGGGGGATCTATGGCTACACCTTC. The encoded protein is CASSLRGIYGYTF.